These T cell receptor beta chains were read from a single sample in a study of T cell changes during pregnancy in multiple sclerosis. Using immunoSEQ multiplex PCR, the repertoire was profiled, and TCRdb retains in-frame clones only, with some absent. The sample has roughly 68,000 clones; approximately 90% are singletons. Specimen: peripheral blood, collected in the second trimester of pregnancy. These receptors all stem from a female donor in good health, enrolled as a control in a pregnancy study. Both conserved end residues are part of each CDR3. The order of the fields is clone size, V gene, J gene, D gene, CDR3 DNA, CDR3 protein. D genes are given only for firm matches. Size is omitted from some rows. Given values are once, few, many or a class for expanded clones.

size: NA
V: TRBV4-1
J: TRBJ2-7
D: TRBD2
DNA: TGCGCCAGCAGCCGACTAGCGGGAGCCTCTTTCGAGCAGTACTTC
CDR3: CASSRLAGASFEQYF

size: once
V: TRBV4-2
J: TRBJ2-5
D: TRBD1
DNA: TGTGCCAGCAGCCAAGGTTCCGGGACAGGGATAGAGACCCAGTACTTC
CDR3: CASSQGSGTGIETQYF

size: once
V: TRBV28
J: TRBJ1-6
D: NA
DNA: TGTGCCAGCAGTTTTGGGGGGGCTAATTCACCCCTCCACTTT
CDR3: CASSFGGANSPLHF

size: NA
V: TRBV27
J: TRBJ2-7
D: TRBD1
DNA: TGTGCCAGCAGTGAGAGGGTCAGGGGGCGGTACGAGCAGTACTTC
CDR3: CASSERVRGRYEQYF

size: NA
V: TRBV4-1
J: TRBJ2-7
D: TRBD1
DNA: TGCGCCAGCAGCCATGGACAGGGGCCTACCTACGAGCAGTACTTC
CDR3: CASSHGQGPTYEQYF

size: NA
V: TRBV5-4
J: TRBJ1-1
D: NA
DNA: TGTGCCAGCAGCTTGGGAGTAAACACTGAAGCTTTCTTT
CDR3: CASSLGVNTEAFF

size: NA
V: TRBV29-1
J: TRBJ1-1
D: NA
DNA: TGCAGCGTTTATGACGGGAGAGGAACTGAAGCTTTCTTT
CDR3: CSVYDGRGTEAFF

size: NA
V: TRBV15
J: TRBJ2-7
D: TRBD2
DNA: TGTGCCACCAGCAGAGATAAACTAGCGGCCTACGAGCAGTACTTC
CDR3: CATSRDKLAAYEQYF

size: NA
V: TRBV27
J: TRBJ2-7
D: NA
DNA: TGTGCCAGCAGTGCAGGACTATACTCCTACGAGCAGTACTTC
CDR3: CASSAGLYSYEQYF

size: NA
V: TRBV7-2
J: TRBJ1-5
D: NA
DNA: TGTGCCAGCAGCCTTCTCAGTCAGCCCCAGCATTTT
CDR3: CASSLLSQPQHF

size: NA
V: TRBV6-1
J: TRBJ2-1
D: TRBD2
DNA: TGTGCCAGCAGTGAGACTCCGGGACTAGCGTCGAATGAGCAGTTCTTC
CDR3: CASSETPGLASNEQFF

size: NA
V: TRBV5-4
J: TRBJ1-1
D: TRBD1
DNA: TGTGCCAGCAGCCTAGGGACAGCGATTGAAGCTTTCTTT
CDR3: CASSLGTAIEAFF

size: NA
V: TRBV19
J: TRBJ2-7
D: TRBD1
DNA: TGTGCCAGTAGTGCCCGGGACAGCTTCTACGAGCAGTACTTC
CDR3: CASSARDSFYEQYF

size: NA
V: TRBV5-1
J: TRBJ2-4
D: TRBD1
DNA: TGCGCCAGCAGTCATTGGGTGGGACAGGGGTTTCGAAACATTCAGTACTTC
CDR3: CASSHWVGQGFRNIQYF

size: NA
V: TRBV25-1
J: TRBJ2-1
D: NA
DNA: TGTGCCAGCAGTGAATCCCCTCCTAACAGAGGAGAGGGTGAGCAGTTCTTC
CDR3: CASSESPPNRGEGEQFF

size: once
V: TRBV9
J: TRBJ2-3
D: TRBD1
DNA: TGTGCCAGCAGCCCCCGACAGGGGGCCGCAGATACGCAGTATTTT
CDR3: CASSPRQGAADTQYF

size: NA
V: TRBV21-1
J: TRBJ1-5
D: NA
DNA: TGTGCCAGCAGCAAGGGGACAGGTAGAAATTATAGCAATCAGCCCCAGCATTTT
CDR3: CASSKGTGRNYSNQPQHF

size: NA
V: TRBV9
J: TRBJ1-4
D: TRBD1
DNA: TGTGCCAGCAGCGTAGACGGGACAGAGGATGAAAAACTGTTTTTT
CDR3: CASSVDGTEDEKLFF

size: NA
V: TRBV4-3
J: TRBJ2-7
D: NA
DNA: TGCGCCAGCAGCCAGGACAGCGGGATTTACGAGCAGTACTTC
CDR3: CASSQDSGIYEQYF

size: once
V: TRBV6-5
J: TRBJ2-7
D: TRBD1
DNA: TGTGCATCAATGGGGACAGGGGAAGTCTGGGAGCAGTACTTC
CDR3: CASMGTGEVWEQYF

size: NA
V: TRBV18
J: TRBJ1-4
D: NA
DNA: TGTGCCAGCTCACCAGATACGATTAGCGAAAAACTGTTTTTT
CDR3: CASSPDTISEKLFF

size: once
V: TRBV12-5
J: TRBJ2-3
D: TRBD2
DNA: TGTGCTAGTGGTTTGAAGACTAGCGGGAAACGGCCAGATACGCAGTATTTT
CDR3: CASGLKTSGKRPDTQYF

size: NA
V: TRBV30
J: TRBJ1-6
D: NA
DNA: TGTGCTCGGAGTAGCCCTGGCGGAATCTATAATTCACCCCTCCACTTT
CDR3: CARSSPGGIYNSPLHF

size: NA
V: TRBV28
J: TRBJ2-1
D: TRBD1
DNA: TGTGCCAGCAGTCCGGGACAGGTGAATGAGCAGTTCTTC
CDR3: CASSPGQVNEQFF

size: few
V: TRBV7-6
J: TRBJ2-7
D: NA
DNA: TGTGCCAGCAGCTTAGCAGCAGGTGGTCGCGAGCAGTACTTC
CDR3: CASSLAAGGREQYF

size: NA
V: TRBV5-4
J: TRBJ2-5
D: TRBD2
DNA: TGTGCCAGCAGCAGGGGACTAGCGGGAGGGCAAGAGACCCAGTACTTC
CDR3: CASSRGLAGGQETQYF

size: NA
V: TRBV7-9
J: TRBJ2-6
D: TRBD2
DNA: TGTGCCAGCAGCTTGGCTAGCGGGAGGGCCAACGTCCTGACTTTC
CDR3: CASSLASGRANVLTF

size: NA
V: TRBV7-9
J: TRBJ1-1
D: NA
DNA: TGTGCCAGCAGCTGGCCCACAGAGAACACTGAAGCTTTCTTT
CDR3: CASSWPTENTEAFF

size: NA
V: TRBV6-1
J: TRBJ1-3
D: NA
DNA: TGTGCCAGCAGTGATGAGGAGAGCTCTGGAAACACCATATATTTT
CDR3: CASSDEESSGNTIYF

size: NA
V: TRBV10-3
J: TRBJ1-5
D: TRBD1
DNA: TGTGCCACCACGGACCCGGGACAGGGGAGAAATCAGCCCCAGCATTTT
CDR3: CATTDPGQGRNQPQHF

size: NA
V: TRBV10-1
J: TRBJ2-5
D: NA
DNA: TGCGCCAGCAGTATTCAGGGTCCGGAGACCCAGTACTTC
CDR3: CASSIQGPETQYF

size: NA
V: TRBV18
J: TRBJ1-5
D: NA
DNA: NA
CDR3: CASSFGQGGNQPQHF

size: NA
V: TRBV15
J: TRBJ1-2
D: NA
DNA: TGTGCCATCTACCATGGGGAGGGTGATGGCTACACCTTC
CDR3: CAIYHGEGDGYTF